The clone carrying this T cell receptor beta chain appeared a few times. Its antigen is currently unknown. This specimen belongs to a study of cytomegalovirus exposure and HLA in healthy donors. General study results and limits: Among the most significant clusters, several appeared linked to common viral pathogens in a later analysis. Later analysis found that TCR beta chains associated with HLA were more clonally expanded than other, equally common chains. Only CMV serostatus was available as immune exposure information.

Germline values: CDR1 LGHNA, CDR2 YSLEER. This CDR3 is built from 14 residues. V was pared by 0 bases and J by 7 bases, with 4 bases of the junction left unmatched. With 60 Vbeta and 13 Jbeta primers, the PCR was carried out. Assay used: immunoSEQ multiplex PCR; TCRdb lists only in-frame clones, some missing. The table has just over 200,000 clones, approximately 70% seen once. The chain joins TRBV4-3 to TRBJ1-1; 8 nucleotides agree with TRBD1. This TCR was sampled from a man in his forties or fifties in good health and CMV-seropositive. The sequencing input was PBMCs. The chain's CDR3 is CASSQDLGTGEAFF. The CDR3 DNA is TGCGCCAGCAGCCAAGATCTTGGGACAGGTGAAGCTTTCTTT.